Sequencing of this T cell receptor beta chain was carried out in a study of Ad26.COV2.S vaccination and SARS-CoV-2 variants. Study overall: The study gave Ad26.COV2.S intramuscularly, once or twice 56 days apart.

The repertoire was sequenced with immunoSEQ multiplex PCR; TCRdb's copy has only in-frame clones and lacks some. The table includes 350,000 to 450,000 clones, 70% to 90% detected once. CDR3 length: 13 amino acids. Germline-derived CDR1 and CDR2 are KGHSH and LQKENI. Unmatched junction bases numbered 3, after V lost 3 bases and J lost 6 bases. Treatment denoted: about 20 received Ad26.COV2.S at low or high dose, single or two shots; a few received placebo; per-sample allocation not given. Repertoires come from day 63 after the first vaccine or placebo injection. This TCR came from a person aged 18-60 years who received the Ad26.COV2.S COVID-19 vaccine or a placebo. V and J are TRBV18 and TRBJ1-2, with 8 bases fitting TRBD1. The sequences come from peripheral blood, collected in a trial of Ad26.COV2.S vaccine versus placebo. DNA for the CDR3: TGTGCCAGCTCACCCGGACAGGGTAATGGCTACACCTTC. Its translation: CASSPGQGNGYTF.